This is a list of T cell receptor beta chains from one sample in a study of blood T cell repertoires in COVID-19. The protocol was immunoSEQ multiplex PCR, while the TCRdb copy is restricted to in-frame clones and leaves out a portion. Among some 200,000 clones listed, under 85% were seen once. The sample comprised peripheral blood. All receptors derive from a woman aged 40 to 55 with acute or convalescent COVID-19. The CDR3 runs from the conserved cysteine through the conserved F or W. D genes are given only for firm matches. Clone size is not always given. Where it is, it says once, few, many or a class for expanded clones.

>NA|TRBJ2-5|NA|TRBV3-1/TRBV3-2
TGTGCCAGCAGCCAGGAGGGACCCCAGTACTTC
CASSQEGPQYF
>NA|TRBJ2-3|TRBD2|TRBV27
TGTGCCAGCAGTTTAATGCCGGGAGGAGGGACAGATACGCAGTATTTT
CASSLMPGGGTDTQYF
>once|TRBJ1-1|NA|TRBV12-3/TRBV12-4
TGTGCCAGCAGTTTTGGAGAGAACACTGAAGCTTTCTTT
CASSFGENTEAFF
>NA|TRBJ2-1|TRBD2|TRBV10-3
TGTGCCATCAGTCGGACCGATCTAGCGGCCTATGACCTCGCAAGTGAGCAGTTCTTC
CAISRTDLAAYDLASEQFF
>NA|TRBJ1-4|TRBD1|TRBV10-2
TGCGCCAGCAGTGTTTATCGGGACAGGGGGAATGAAAAACTGTTTTTT
CASSVYRDRGNEKLFF
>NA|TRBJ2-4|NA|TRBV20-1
TGCAGTGGGCTAGCCAAAAACATTCAGTACTTC
CSGLAKNIQYF
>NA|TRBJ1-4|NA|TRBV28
TGTGCCAGCAGTCCCTCTTTGGTGTCCCGGGTAAAACTGTTTTTT
CASSPSLVSRVKLFF
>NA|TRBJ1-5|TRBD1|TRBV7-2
TGTGCCAGCAGCCTCCAACGACAGGGTGGCGGGAGCAATCAGCCCCAGCATTTT
CASSLQRQGGGSNQPQHF
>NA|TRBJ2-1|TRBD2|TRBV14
TGTGCCAGCAGCCCAAGACTAGCGGGAGGGGGGCAGTTCTTC
CASSPRLAGGGQFF
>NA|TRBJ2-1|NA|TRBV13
TGTGCCAGCAGCTTTTACTACAATGAGCAGTTCTTC
CASSFYYNEQFF
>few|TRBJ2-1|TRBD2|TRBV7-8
TGTGCCAGCAGCTTAAAACGGACTAGCGGGGTTGATGAGCAGTTCTTC
CASSLKRTSGVDEQFF
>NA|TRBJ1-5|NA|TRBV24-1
TGTGCCACCAGTGATTCGGCGGGCCGAAATCAGCCCCAGCATTTT
CATSDSAGRNQPQHF
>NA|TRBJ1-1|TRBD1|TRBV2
TGTGCCAGCAGTGACATGGGACAGGGGAACACTGAAGCTTTCTTT
CASSDMGQGNTEAFF
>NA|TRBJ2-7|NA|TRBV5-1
TGCGCCAGCAGCTCAGGGCCCAGGGGCTACGAGCAGTACTTC
CASSSGPRGYEQYF
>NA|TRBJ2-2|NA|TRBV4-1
TGCGCCAGCAGCCCTCGGGTCTCGAACACCGGGGAGCTGTTTTTT
CASSPRVSNTGELFF
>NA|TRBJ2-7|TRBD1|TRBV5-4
TGTGCCAGCAGCCGTGCCCGGGACAGAGCAACATACGAGCAGTACTTC
CASSRARDRATYEQYF
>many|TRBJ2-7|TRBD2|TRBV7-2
TGTGCCAGCAGCTTACAGCGACTAGCGGGAGGCGAGCAGTACTTC
CASSLQRLAGGEQYF
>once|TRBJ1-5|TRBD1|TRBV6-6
TGTGCCAGCACCCGCAGGGGGGAACAGGGACAGCCCCAGCATTTT
CASTRRGEQGQPQHF
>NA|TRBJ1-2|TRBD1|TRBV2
TGTGCCAGCTCAGACAGGGGTATCGATGGCTACACCTTC
CASSDRGIDGYTF
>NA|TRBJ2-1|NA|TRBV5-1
TGCGCCAGCAGCTTGGTATCGGGGAGCTCCTACAATGAGCAGTTCTTC
CASSLVSGSSYNEQFF
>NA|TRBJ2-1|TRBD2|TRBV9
TGTGCCAGCAGCGTAGCCCTAGCGGGGGAAAAGCAGTTCTTC
CASSVALAGEKQFF
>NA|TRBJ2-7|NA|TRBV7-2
TGTGCCAGCGGGACTTGGGGCTACGAGCAGTACTTC
CASGTWGYEQYF
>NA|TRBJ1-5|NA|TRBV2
TGTGCCAGCAGTGGCCCGAGGGTAGGTCAGCCCCAGCATTTT
CASSGPRVGQPQHF
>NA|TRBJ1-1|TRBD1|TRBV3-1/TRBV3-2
TGTGCCAGCAGCCAAACTGACAGGGCGAACACTGAAGCTTTCTTT
CASSQTDRANTEAFF
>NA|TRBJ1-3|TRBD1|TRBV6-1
TGTGCCAGCAGTGAACGGGGAGCAGGACAGGGTGGTGGAAACACCATATATTTT
CASSERGAGQGGGNTIYF
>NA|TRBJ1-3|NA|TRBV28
TGTGCCAGCACCCAGGTCGGAAACACCATATATTTT
CASTQVGNTIYF
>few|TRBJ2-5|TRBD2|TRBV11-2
TGTGCCAGCAGCTTAGTGAGACTAGCGTTGACACAAGAGACCCAGTACTTC
CASSLVRLALTQETQYF
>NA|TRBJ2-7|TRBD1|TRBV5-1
TGCGCCAGCAGCTTGGAAGACAGTCCGCGGGTCAGGGGGCCCTACGAGCAGTACTTC
CASSLEDSPRVRGPYEQYF
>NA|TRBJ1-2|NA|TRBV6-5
TGTGCCAGCACCCTGGGGGGTTTGGGTGGCTACACCTTC
CASTLGGLGGYTF
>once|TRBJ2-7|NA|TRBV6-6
TGTGCCAGCAGTCCAACCGGGAGCCCCTACGAGCAGTACTTC
CASSPTGSPYEQYF
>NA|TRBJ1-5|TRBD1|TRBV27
TGTGCCAGCAGTCCACAGGGGGCAGGCCAGCCCCAGCATTTT
CASSPQGAGQPQHF
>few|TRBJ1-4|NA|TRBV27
TGTGCCAGCAGTTACAGGTCTGGAAATGAAAAACTGTTTTTT
CASSYRSGNEKLFF
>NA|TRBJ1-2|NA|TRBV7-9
TGTGCCAGCAGCTTAGGCCAGCGGGACTATGGCTACACCTTC
CASSLGQRDYGYTF
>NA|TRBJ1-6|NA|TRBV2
TGTGCCAGCAGCAACCGGGTTAGTAATTCACCCCTCCACTTT
CASSNRVSNSPLHF
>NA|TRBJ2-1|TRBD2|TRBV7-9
TGTGCCAGCAGCTCGAGCGGGAGGCCCTACAATGAGCAGTTCTTC
CASSSSGRPYNEQFF
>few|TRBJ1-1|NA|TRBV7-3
TGTGCCAGCAGCTTAATCGTGGGACACCAGACTTTCTTT
CASSLIVGHQTFF
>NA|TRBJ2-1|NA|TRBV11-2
TGTGCCAGCAGGCACCCGGGACACTCAACGTCTGAGCAGTTCTTC
CASRHPGHSTSEQFF
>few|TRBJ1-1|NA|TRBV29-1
TGCAGCGTTCGGGGGGGCGGAGGCACTGAAGCTTTCTTT
CSVRGGGGTEAFF
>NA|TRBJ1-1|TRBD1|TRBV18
TGTGCCAGCTCAGTACAGGGGATGAACACTGAAGCTTTCTTT
CASSVQGMNTEAFF
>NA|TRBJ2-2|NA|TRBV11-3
TGTGCCAGCAGGCAGGGACTCAACACCGGGGAGCTGTTTTTT
CASRQGLNTGELFF
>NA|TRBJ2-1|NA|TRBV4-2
TGTGCCAGCAGCCAAGAAAACAGTTTCTACAATGAGCAGTTCTTC
CASSQENSFYNEQFF